This T cell receptor beta chain appears in the sequencing data of a study of beta chain features in type 1 diabetes. Every bit of the isolated RNA underwent reverse transcription, so sequencing read expressed TCRB transcripts. The average read count of naive, central memory and regulatory T cell samples was some 3.9 million. Clones were read by immunoSEQ multiplex PCR, and TCRdb kept only the in-frame ones, dropping some. The sample includes some 660,000 clones, around an eighth of them seen just once. Only a few counts were recorded for this clone. Its antigen is still unknown. Study-level results: Among all four CD4+ subsets, Type 1 diabetes patients had TCRB CDR3s that were moderately but significantly shorter. Researchers reported that naive, central memory and Treg TCRB repertoires appeared more similar in patients than in healthy donors.

The CDR3 consists of 17 residues. The V gene lost 5 bases and the J gene lost 0 bases, with 18 bases spanning the gap. The germline CDR1 and CDR2 sequences are SEHNR and FQNEAQ (reference sequence). One heparinised draw of blood, averaging about 120 mL, came from each donor. The V gene is TRBV7-9, the J gene TRBJ2-3; D ambiguous. The TCR originated in a man between 18 and 35 years old with type 1 diabetes. Sequences were obtained from naive CD4+ T cells from blood. The CDR3 region is CASSPRTGLRSTDTQYF. CDR3 nucleotide sequence: TGTGCCAGCAGCCCACGGACCGGGCTAAGGAGCACAGATACGCAGTATTTT.